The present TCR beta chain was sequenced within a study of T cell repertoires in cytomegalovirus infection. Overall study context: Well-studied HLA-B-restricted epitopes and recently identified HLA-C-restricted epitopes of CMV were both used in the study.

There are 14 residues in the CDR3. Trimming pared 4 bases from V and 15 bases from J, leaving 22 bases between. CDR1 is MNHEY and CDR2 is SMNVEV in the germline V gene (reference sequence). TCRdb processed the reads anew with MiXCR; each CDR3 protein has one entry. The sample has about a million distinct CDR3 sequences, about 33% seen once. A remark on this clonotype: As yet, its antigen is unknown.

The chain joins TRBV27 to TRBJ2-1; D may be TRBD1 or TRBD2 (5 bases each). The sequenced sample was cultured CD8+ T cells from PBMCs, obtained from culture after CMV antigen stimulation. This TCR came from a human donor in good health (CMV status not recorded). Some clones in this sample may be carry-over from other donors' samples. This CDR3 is CASSSLLYGAEGFF. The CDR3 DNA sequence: TGTGCCAGCAGTTCGCTGCTTTATGGGGCCGAGGGGTTCTTC.